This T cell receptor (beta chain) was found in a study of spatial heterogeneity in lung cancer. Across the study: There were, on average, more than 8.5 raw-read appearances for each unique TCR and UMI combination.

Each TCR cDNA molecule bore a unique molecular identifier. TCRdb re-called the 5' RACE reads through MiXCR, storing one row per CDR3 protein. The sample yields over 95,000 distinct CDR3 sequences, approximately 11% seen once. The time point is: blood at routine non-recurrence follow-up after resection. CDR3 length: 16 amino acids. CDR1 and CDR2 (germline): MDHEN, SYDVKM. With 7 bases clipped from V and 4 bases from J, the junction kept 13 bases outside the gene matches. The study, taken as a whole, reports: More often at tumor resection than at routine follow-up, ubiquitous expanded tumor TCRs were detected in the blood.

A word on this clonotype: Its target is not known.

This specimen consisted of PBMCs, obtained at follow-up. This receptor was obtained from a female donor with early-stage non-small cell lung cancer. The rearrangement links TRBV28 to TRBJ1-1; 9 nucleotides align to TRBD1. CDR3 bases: TGTGCCAGCATTGGGTTTAACAGGGGGCTTAGCACTGAAGCTTTCTTT. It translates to CASIGFNRGLSTEAFF. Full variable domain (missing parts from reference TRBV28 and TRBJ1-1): DVKVTQSSRYLVKRTGEKVFLECVQDMDHENMFWYRQDPGLGLRLIYFSYDVKMKEKGDIPEGYSVSREKKERFSLILESASTNQTSMYLCASIGFNRGLSTEAFFGQGTRLTVV.